The clone carrying this T cell receptor (beta chain) was picked up one time. In the authors' workflow: It was from reference gene primer amplification that nucleated cell counts were estimated. Assay used: immunoSEQ multiplex PCR; TCRdb lists only in-frame clones, some missing. V, J and clone size derive from that table, while D and trimming were established from the DNA sequence. The sample carries approximately 150,000 clones, 84% recorded once. The data originate from a study of blood T cell repertoires in COVID-19. Study as a whole: Both acute and convalescent COVID-19 samples were obtained from the United States, Italy and Spain.

The J segment lost 14 bases and the V segment lost 0 bases, leaving 8 bases of the junction unmatched. CDR3 length: 14 amino acids. Per the germline V gene, CDR1 is LGHDT and CDR2 is YNNKEL (reference sequence). Participant ages covered about 18 to 89 years across 20 to 30 US areas. Cohort placement rested on clinical history that participants reported themselves. The receptor comes from a man between 45 and 60 years old who had recovered from COVID-19. Sequenced sample: PBMCs or T cells enriched from blood (not recorded which). This rearrangement joins TRBV3-1 (or the pseudogene TRBV3-2) to TRBJ1-4, with 8 bases matching TRBD1. In DNA form, the CDR3 reads TGTGCCAGCAGCCAAGAAGCAGACAGGGGCAGCCTGTTTTTT. Residues: CASSQEADRGSLFF.